What follows are 15 T cell receptor beta chains derived from one specimen sequenced in a study of blood T cell repertoires in COVID-19. The data were produced by immunoSEQ multiplex PCR, yet TCRdb's version contains in-frame clones alone and is incomplete. Of about 200,000 clones detected, approximately 84% appear once; the ten largest clones hold approximately 7.2%. Sequencing input: peripheral blood. The receptors here all came from a human donor with acute or convalescent COVID-19. The donor label of this sample is uncertain.

This sequence joins TRBV7-9 and TRBJ2-1; TRBD2 might be the D (6 bases). V lost 0 bases, J lost 16 bases, and 19 bases lay in between. Germline CDR1 is SEHNR and CDR2 is FQNEAQ (reference sequence). This CDR3 is 14 amino acids long. The CDR3 sequence: CASSLAGGIGDQFF. In DNA, the CDR3 is TGTGCCAGCAGCTTAGCGGGCGGGATTGGAGATCAATTCTTC. Combining the CDR3 with reference TRBV7-9 and TRBJ2-1 gives the whole variable domain DTGVSQNPRHKITKRGQNVTFRCDPISEHNRLYWYRQTLGQGPEFLTYFQNEAQLEKSRLLSDRFSAERPKGSFSTLEIQRTEQGDSAMYLCASSLAGGIGDQFFGPGTRLTVL.

This chain joins TRBV4-2 and TRBJ2-1, with 12 bases that match TRBD2. With 4 bases clipped from V and 9 bases from J, the junction kept 7 bases outside the gene matches. Germline V gene sequence: CDR1 LGHNA, CDR2 YNFKEQ. This CDR3 is built from 15 residues. The CDR3 is CASSPLAGGGTEQFF. The CDR3 coding sequence is TGTGCCAGCAGCCCTCTAGCGGGGGGGGGCACTGAGCAGTTCTTC.

The V gene is TRBV6-5, the J gene TRBJ1-6; the match to TRBD1 covers 7 bases. J lost 6 bases, V lost 6 bases, and 5 bases had no gene match. CDR3 length: 14 residues. From germline, CDR1 is MNHEY and CDR2 SVGAGI. The CDR3: CASRSTGTNSPLHF. In DNA, the CDR3 is TGTGCCAGCAGGTCGACAGGGACTAATTCACCCCTCCACTTT.

The chain is built from TRBV28 and TRBJ1-5; D may be TRBD1 (5 bases). CDR3 length equals 15 residues. Trimming took 6 bases from V and 3 from J, leaving 15 bases between them. CDR1 is MDHEN and CDR2 is SYDVKM in the germline V gene. In nucleotides, the CDR3 is TGTGCCAGCAGCATAACCGGGACTCACAATCAGCCCCAGCATTTT. It encodes CASSITGTHNQPQHF.

V gene TRBV10-3 combines with J gene TRBJ2-3; tentative D call: TRBD1 (6 bases). The CDR3 totals 14 residues. Trimming shortened V by 2 bases and J by 4 bases, and 10 bases separated the two germline ends. Germline V gene lookup returns CDR1 ENHRY and CDR2 SYGVKD. Here the CDR3 reads CAISEGQRPDTQYF. CDR3 bases: TGTGCCATCAGTGAGGGACAGAGACCAGATACGCAGTATTTT.

This clone has only one observation. The chain joins TRBV5-4 to TRBJ2-1; 11 bases are a match to TRBD1. The CDR3 is 15 residues long. Germline CDR1 SGHNT, CDR2 YYREEE (reference sequence). The ends lost 3 bases at V and 4 bases at J; junction bases unmatched: 3. The CDR3 reads CASSSGQGAYNEQFF. The CDR3 DNA is TGTGCCAGCAGCTCAGGACAGGGGGCTTACAATGAGCAGTTCTTC.

The count of this clone is one. The rearrangement uses TRBV21-1 and TRBJ1-2; the table's D gene call, TRBD1, was not cross checked with the DNA. TRBV21-1 is listed as a pseudogene. This CDR3 has 15 amino acids. The DNA of the CDR3 is TGTGCCAGCAGCAAAACAGCCGAAATCCTCTATGGCTACACCTTC. Translated: CASSKTAEILYGYTF.

The CDR3 DNA is TGTGCCAGCTCACCCCGGAGCTCCTATAATTCACCCCTCCACTTT. Translated: CASSPRSSYNSPLHF. V and J are TRBV18 and TRBJ1-6, with D hard to call. Germline V CDR1 and CDR2: KGHSH, LQKENI. The CDR3 totals 15 residues. V was pared by 3 bases and J by 0 bases, with 6 bases between. The full variable domain, completed using reference TRBV18 and TRBJ1-6, is NAGVMQNPRHLVRRRGQEARLRCSPMKGHSHVYWYRQLPEEGLKFMVYLQKENIIDESGMPKERFSAEFPKEGPSILRIQQVVRGDSAAYFCASSPRSSYNSPLHFGNGTRLTVT.

This chain joins TRBV18 and TRBJ2-3, with D uncertain. The CDR3 loop spans 14 amino acids. Trimming took off 5 bases at V and 0 bases at J, with 9 bases between the two ends. Germline CDR1 and CDR2: KGHSH and LQKENI. The DNA of the CDR3 is TGTGCCAGCTCAAAAACATCTAGCACAGATACGCAGTATTTT. Its translation is CASSKTSSTDTQYF. Variable domain in full (rest from reference TRBV18 and TRBJ2-3): NAGVMQNPRHLVRRRGQEARLRCSPMKGHSHVYWYRQLPEEGLKFMVYLQKENIIDESGMPKERFSAEFPKEGPSILRIQQVVRGDSAAYFCASSKTSSTDTQYFGPGTRLTVL.

The chain joins TRBV5-4 to TRBJ2-2; D is unresolved. The CDR3 is 14 residues long. Trimming took 2 bases from V and 4 from J, leaving 9 bases between them. Germline-derived CDR1 and CDR2 are SGHNT and YYREEE (reference sequence). Written as DNA, the CDR3 is TGTGCCAGCAGCTTCCCCCTGGCCACCGGGGAGCTGTTTTTT. Its protein product is CASSFPLATGELFF.

The gene calls are TRBV5-4 and TRBJ1-1, with D possibly matching TRBD1 (6 bases). This CDR3 spans 15 amino acids. Between the trimmed V and J ends, which lost 4 bases and 6 bases, there was a span of 19 bases. Germline V gives CDR1 SGHNT, CDR2 YYREEE (reference sequence). Here the CDR3 reads CASSPPGQPSSEAFF. CDR3 bases: TGTGCCAGCAGCCCACCAGGACAGCCCAGTTCTGAAGCTTTCTTT.

The chain carries TRBV20-1 and TRBJ2-5, with TRBD2 matching over 9 bases. Germline assignment: CDR1 DFQATT and CDR2 SNEGSKA (reference sequence). The CDR3 contains 15 residues. With V trimmed by 3 bases and J by 5 bases, 10 bases remained unmatched. CDR3 sequence reads: CSASNGGRARETQYF. The CDR3 DNA reads TGCAGTGCTAGTAACGGCGGGAGGGCCCGGGAGACCCAGTACTTC.

This clone was found once. The chain recombines TRBV6-5 with TRBJ2-1; 11 positions agree with TRBD2. CDR1 and CDR2 from the germline V gene are MNHEY and SVGAGI. This CDR3 region has 15 residues. Losses at the gene ends were 2 bases for V and 9 bases for J; bases not matched to a gene: 6. CDR3 in DNA: TGTGCCAGCAGTTACGGAACTAGCGGGAGAGGTGAGCAGTTCTTC. Its protein product is CASSYGTSGRGEQFF.

The chain combines TRBV21-1 with TRBJ1-4. TRBV21-1 is annotated as a pseudogene. The CDR3 has 15 residues. CDR3 sequence reads: CASRFGRSFNEKLFF. Written as DNA, the CDR3 is TGTGCCAGTCGGTTCGGGAGAAGTTTTAATGAAAAACTGTTTTTT.

In DNA form, the CDR3 reads TGTGCCAGTAGTATAAGGGAGAGATTACCCACCGGGGAGCTGTTTTTT. As protein: CASSIRERLPTGELFF. This chain links TRBV19 with TRBJ2-2, with D perhaps TRBD2 (5 bases). CDR3 length: 16 amino acids. CDR1 and CDR2 (germline): LNHDA, SQIVND (reference sequence). The germline V and J ends were trimmed by 2 bases and 4 bases, with 14 bases remaining between them.